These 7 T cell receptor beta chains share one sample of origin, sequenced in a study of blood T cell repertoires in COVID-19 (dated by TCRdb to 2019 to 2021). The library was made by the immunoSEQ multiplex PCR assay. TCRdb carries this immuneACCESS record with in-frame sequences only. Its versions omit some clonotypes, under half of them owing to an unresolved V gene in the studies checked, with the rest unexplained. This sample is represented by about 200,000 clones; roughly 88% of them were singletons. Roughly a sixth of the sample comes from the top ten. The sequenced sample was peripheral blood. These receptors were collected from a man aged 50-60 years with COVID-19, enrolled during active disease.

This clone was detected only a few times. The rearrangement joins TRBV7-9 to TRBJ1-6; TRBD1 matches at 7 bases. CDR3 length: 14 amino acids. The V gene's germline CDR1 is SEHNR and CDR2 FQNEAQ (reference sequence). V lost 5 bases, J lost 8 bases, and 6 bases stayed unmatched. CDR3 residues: CASSRTGVDSPLHF. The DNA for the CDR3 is TGTGCCAGCAGCCGCACAGGGGTAGATTCACCCCTCCACTTT.

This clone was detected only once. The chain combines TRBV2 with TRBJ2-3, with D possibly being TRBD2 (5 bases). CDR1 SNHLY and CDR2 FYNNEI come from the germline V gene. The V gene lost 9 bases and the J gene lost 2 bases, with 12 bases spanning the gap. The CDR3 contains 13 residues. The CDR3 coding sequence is TGTGCCAGTACTAGTTCCTTCACAGATACGCAGTATTTT. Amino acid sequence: CASTSSFTDTQYF.

The CDR3 protein is CASGHTDTQYF. The DNA for the CDR3 is TGTGCCAGCGGACACACAGATACGCAGTATTTT. V gene TRBV7-9 combines with J gene TRBJ2-3, with D maybe TRBD1 (5 bases). This CDR3 region has 11 residues. Germline CDR1 is SEHNR and CDR2 is FQNEAQ (reference sequence). Trimming pared 8 bases from V and 2 bases from J, leaving 5 bases between.

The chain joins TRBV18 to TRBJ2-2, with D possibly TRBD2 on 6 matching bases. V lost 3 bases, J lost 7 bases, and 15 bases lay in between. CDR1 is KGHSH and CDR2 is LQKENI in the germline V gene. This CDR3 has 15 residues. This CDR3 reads CASSPPGPGSGELFF. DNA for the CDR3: TGTGCCAGCTCACCCCCGGGCCCCGGGAGCGGGGAGCTGTTTTTT.

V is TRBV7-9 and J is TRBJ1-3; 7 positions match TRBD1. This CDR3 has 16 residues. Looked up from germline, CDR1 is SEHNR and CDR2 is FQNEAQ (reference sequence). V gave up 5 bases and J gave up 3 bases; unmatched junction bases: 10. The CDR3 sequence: CASSPMGQIGGNTIYF. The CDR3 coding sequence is TGTGCCAGCAGCCCTATGGGACAGATCGGTGGAAACACCATATATTTT.

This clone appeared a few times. DNA of the CDR3: TGTGCCAGCAGCTTAAGAGGGGGCTCCACTGAAGCTTTCTTT. Encoded protein: CASSLRGGSTEAFF. The V call is TRBV7-9, the J call TRBJ1-1, with TRBD1 matching 7 bases. Looked up from germline, CDR1 is SEHNR and CDR2 is FQNEAQ (reference sequence). The CDR3 spans 14 residues. With V trimmed by 2 bases and J by 4 bases, 4 bases remained unmatched.

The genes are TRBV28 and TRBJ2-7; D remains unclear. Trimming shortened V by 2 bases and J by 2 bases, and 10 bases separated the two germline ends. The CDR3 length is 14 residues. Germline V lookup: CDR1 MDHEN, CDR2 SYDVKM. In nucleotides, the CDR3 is TGTGCCAGCAGTTTACAATTTGGGCCCTACGAGCAGTACTTC. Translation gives CASSLQFGPYEQYF.